Sequencing of this T cell receptor beta chain was carried out in a study of OX40 agonist ivuxolimab in advanced cancers. Overall study context: Intravenous ivuxolimab was administered to patients every 2 weeks at 0.01 to 10 mg/kg. Partial response was recorded in three patients: one hepatocellular carcinoma and two cutaneous melanoma cases. The study's findings and limits: Expanded clones were, on average, more numerous in CD8+ T cells than in CD4+.

This CDR3 contains 15 residues. V gave up 4 bases and J gave up 4 bases, with 17 bases separating them. From germline, CDR1 is SGHNT and CDR2 YYREEE (reference sequence). As for this clone: Its specificity is unknown.

Clones were read by immunoSEQ multiplex PCR, and TCRdb kept only the in-frame ones, dropping some. Among some 100,000 clones, 90% were seen once, and the ten largest hold roughly 0.16%. This TCR came from an adult with an advanced solid tumor such as melanoma, head and neck, liver or kidney cancer. The starting material was CD4+ or CD8+ T cells sorted from blood, obtained in a trial of the OX40 agonist ivuxolimab. This sequence joins TRBV5-4 and TRBJ1-1, with D possibly being TRBD1 (6 bases). CDR3 in DNA: TGTGCCAGCAGCAGGGCGACAGGACTACTCACTGAAGCTTTCTTT. This translates into CASSRATGLLTEAFF.